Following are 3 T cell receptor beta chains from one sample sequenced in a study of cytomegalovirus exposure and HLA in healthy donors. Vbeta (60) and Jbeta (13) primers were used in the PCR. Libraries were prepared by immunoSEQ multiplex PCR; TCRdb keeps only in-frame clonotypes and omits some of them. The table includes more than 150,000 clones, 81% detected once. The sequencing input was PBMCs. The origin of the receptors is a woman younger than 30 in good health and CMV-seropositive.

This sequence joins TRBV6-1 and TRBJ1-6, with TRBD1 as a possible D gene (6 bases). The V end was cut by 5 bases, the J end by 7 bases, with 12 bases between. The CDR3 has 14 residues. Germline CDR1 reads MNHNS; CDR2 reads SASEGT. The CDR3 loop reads CASSSSGENSPLHF. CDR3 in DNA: TGTGCCAGCAGTTCCTCAGGGGAGAATTCACCCCTCCACTTT.

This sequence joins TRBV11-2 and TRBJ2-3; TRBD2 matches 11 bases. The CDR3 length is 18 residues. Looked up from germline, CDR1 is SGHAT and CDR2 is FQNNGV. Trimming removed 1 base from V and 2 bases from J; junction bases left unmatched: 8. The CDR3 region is CASSLVMSSGGFTDTQYF. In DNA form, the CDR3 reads TGTGCCAGCAGCTTAGTGATGTCTAGCGGGGGGTTCACAGATACGCAGTATTTT.

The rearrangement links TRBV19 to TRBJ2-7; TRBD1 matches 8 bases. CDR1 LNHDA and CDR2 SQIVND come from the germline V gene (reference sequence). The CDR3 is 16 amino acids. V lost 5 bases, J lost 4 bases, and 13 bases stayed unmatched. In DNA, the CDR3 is TGTGCCAGTAGTGCCCTGCCGGGACAGGAGCGGTACGAGCAGTACTTC. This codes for CASSALPGQERYEQYF.